This T cell receptor (beta chain) comes out of a study of shared clonotypes between healthy human individuals. Notes on the study in general: Some clonotypes were shared by all four sorted-subset donors, while others were not shared. The non-shared ones had lower generation probabilities than the shared ones. Around 5.4% of naive CD4 clonotypes were common to a handful of donors.

Comments on this clone: No antigen is known for it.

The CDR3 consists of 15 residues. With V trimmed by 0 bases and J by 4 bases, 6 bases remained unmatched. Germline V gene lookup returns CDR1 SGHRS and CDR2 YFSETQ. The authors split each subset's genomic DNA evenly across several immunoSEQ plates. Only in-frame clones appear in the TCRdb table, and some are missing; sequencing was by immunoSEQ multiplex PCR. The sample contains 2,100,000 or so clones, roughly 95% of which appear only once. This TCR was recovered from a man aged 18 to 29 in good health. The chain joins TRBV5-1 to TRBJ2-7; TRBD2 matches 8 bases. Specimen: naive CD4+ T cells sorted from blood. Subset noted: CD45RA+ positively selected. The CDR3 here is CASSLGIAGNYEQYF. In nucleotides, the CDR3 is TGCGCCAGCAGCTTGGGGATAGCGGGAAATTACGAGCAGTACTTC.